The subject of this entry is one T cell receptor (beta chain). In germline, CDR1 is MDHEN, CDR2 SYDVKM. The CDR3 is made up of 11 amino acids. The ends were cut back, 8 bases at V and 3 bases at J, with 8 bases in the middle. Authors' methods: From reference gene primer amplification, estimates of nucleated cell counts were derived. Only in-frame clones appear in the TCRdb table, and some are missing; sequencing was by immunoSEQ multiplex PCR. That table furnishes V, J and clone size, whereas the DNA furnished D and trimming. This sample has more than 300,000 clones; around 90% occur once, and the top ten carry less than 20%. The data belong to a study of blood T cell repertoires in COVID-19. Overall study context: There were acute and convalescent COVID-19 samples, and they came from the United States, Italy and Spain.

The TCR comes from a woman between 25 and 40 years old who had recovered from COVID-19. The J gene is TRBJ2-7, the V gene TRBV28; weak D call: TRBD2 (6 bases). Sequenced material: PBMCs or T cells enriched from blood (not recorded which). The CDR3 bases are TGTGCCAGCGCGGGACTCTACGAGCAGTACTTC. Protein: CASAGLYEQYF.